What follows are 15 T cell receptor beta chains derived from one specimen sequenced in a study of tumor-infiltrating lymphocytes in oesophageal squamous cell carcinoma. TCRdb re-called the PCR reads through MiXCR, storing one row per CDR3 protein. Of some 25,000 distinct CDR3 sequences listed, about 40% are singletons. Sequencing used esophageal tumor tissue. The receptors were gathered from a male donor with esophageal squamous cell carcinoma.

At least ten counts were recorded for this clonotype. A read error may be the cause here, since a much bigger clone is one base away. This chain connects TRBV11-2 to TRBJ2-5; TRBD2 matches at 8 bases. The junction had 15 bases not matched to a gene; V was cut back by 4 bases and J by 11 bases. This CDR3 has 15 amino acids. Germline lookup yields CDR1 SGHAT and CDR2 FQNNGV. CDR3 protein: CASSSTSGSADEQYF. The CDR3 bases are TGTGCCAGCAGCTCTACTAGCGGTTCGGCGGATGAGCAGTACTTC.

With regard to this clonotype: This CDR3 fails to terminate in the conserved phenylalanine or tryptophan, so it likely reflects a read error. Because the CDR3's place on the DNA is in doubt, the DNA is left out and the CDR3 is given as listed by TCRdb. The chain is built from TRBV7-2 and TRBJ2-7; TRBD1, the table's D call, lacks a check against the DNA. The germline gives CDR1 SGHTA, CDR2 FQGNSA. From its first to its last residue, the CDR3 has 17 amino acids. CDR3 residues: CASSSTWIGTGGYTFGS.

This clonotype was seen a few times. The V gene is TRBV7-3, the J gene TRBJ1-4, with D tentatively TRBD1 (5 bases). Germline V gene data show CDR1 as SGHTA and CDR2 as FQGTGA. The CDR3 consists of 15 residues. The V gene lost 1 base and the J gene lost 8 bases, with 14 bases spanning the gap. The CDR3 loop reads CASSLRSQGNEKLFF. CDR3 nucleotides: TGTGCCAGCAGCTTAAGGAGCCAGGGAAACGAAAAACTGTTTTTT.

As for this clonotype: Because it lacks the conserved phenylalanine or tryptophan at the end, this CDR3 is likely a read error. Because the CDR3's place on the DNA is in doubt, the DNA is left out and the CDR3 is given as listed by TCRdb. The chain joins TRBV6-1 to TRBJ1-3; the table's D call of TRBD1 was not tested on the DNA. The CDR3 extends over 8 residues, inclusive of both ends. Looked up from germline, CDR1 is MNHNS and CDR2 is SASEGT. This CDR3 is CASSLRRV.

A single count supports this clonotype. J is TRBJ2-3 and V is TRBV7-3, with D perhaps matching TRBD1 or TRBD2 (5 bases each). The J call may be in error: the DNA end matches TRBJ2-7 better. The CDR3 loop spans 15 amino acids. Germline lookup yields CDR1 SGHTA and CDR2 FQGTGA. CDR3 sequence reads: CASSLTWDGAREQYF. CDR3 sequence (DNA): TGTGCCAGCAGCTTAACCTGGGACGGGGCAAGGGAGCAGTACTTC.

The sample holds many counts of this clonotype. The chain joins TRBV7-9 to TRBJ2-1, with a possible D match to TRBD1 (6 bases). This CDR3 is 16 amino acids long. V was shortened by 5 bases and J by 2 bases, with 16 bases between the two germline ends. Germline V gene sequence: CDR1 SEHNR, CDR2 FQNEAQ (reference sequence). As DNA, the CDR3 is TGTGCCAGCAGCCTCGGGACCGGGACACCCTACAATGAGCAGTTCTTC. It codes for CASSLGTGTPYNEQFF.

There are many counts of this clonotype. The chain links TRBV6-1 to TRBJ2-7; TRBD1 agrees at 10 bases. The germline CDR1 and CDR2 sequences are MNHNS and SASEGT. The CDR3 length is 15 residues. With 6 bases clipped from V and 3 bases from J, the junction kept 8 bases outside the gene matches. The DNA of the CDR3 is TGTGCCAGCAGATTAGCCGGGACAGGGGTCTACGAGCAGTACTTC. This sequence encodes CASRLAGTGVYEQYF.

The chain combines TRBV6-5 with TRBJ2-3, with 8 positions matching TRBD2. The CDR3 sequence is 16 residues long. The junction had 15 bases not matched to a gene; V was cut back by 6 bases and J by 7 bases. Germline CDR1 reads MNHEY; CDR2 reads SVGAGI. CDR3 amino acids: CASRRNPGTSLYTQYF. Written as DNA, the CDR3 is TGTGCCAGCAGGCGAAACCCCGGGACTAGTCTTTATACGCAGTATTTT.

This clonotype was seen at least ten times. The chain has TRBV28 and TRBJ1-1; maybe TRBD1 (6 bases). The CDR3 is made up of 15 amino acids. Germline CDR1 reads MDHEN; CDR2 reads SYDVKM. The V and J ends lost 1 base and 4 bases respectively, with 13 bases between them. Here the CDR3 reads CASSLSGGGGTEAFF. In DNA, the CDR3 is TGTGCCAGCAGTTTATCGGGGGGCGGGGGCACTGAAGCTTTCTTT.

Points on this clonotype: Because the CDR3 is missing its conserved closing phenylalanine or tryptophan, this is likely a read error. No DNA is shown, since the ends of the CDR3 on it are uncertain; the CDR3 is the one TCRdb lists. V usage is TRBV6-2 or TRBV6-3 and J usage is TRBJ2-1; TRBD2, the table's D call, was not compared with the DNA. The germline V gene has CDR1 MNHEY and CDR2 SVGEGT. Including both end residues, the CDR3 is 17 amino acids long. The CDR3 loop is CASSPSGNSYNEQFFGN.

The chain employs TRBV28 and TRBJ1-5; D unresolved. CDR3 size: 12 residues. Trimming left V 5 bases short and J 5 bases short, with 7 bases between. CDR1 MDHEN and CDR2 SYDVKM come from the germline V gene. The CDR3 region has the DNA TGTGCCAGCAGTGATATGGATCAGCCCCAGCATTTT. It encodes CASSDMDQPQHF.

This clonotype came up many times. The genes are TRBV24-1 and TRBJ2-7; 9 positions agree with TRBD1. The junction had 18 bases not matched to a gene; V was cut back by 0 bases and J by 7 bases. CDR3 length: 19 amino acids. The germline V gene encodes CDR1 KGHDR and CDR2 SFDVKD. CDR3 coding DNA: TGTGCCACCAGTGATTTGGGGGGACAGGGTGGGTTCAGGAACAATGAGCAGTACTTC. This translates into CATSDLGGQGGFRNNEQYF.

This chain joins TRBV7-6 and TRBJ1-1; TRBD1 agrees at 8 bases. Per germline, CDR1 SGHVS and CDR2 FNYEAQ. Losses at the gene ends were 5 bases for V and 14 bases for J; bases not matched to a gene: 25. The CDR3 runs to 17 residues. The CDR3: CASSLLGATGGGDEQFF. Written as DNA, the CDR3 is TGTGCCAGCAGCCTTCTGGGGGCCACAGGGGGGGGGGATGAGCAGTTCTTT.

This clonotype was found a few times. The chain combines TRBV10-2 with TRBJ2-1; D tentatively reads TRBD1 or TRBD2 (5 bases each). The J call is doubtful: the DNA matches TRBJ2-7 better. The CDR3 has 16 amino acids. The germline gives CDR1 WSHSY, CDR2 SAAADI. The CDR3 sequence is CASSELRGYTYNEQYF. CDR3 nucleotide sequence: TGCGCCAGCAGTGAACTTCGGGGCTATACCTACAATGAGCAGTACTTC.

Relative to its sample, this clonotype is medium-sized. The chain links TRBV7-8 to TRBJ2-3, with D unresolved. The CDR3 runs to 14 residues. The V end lost 5 bases, the J end lost 1 base, and 10 bases lay between the germline ends. Germline loops: CDR1 SGHVS, CDR2 FQNEAQ. The CDR3 loop reads CASSRTGRTDTQYF. In nucleotides, the CDR3 is TGTGCCAGCAGCCGTACTGGACGCACAGATACGCAGTATTTT.